This T cell receptor beta chain emerged from a study of T cells in Graves' hyperthyroidism and ophthalmopathy. Study results and limitations: Among clonotypes expanded in thyroid above 0.001, most were also found in blood. Ophthalmopathy was distinguished from stable hyperthyroidism by 13 V-J signatures.

It was RNA transcripts that yielded the amplified TCR beta CDR3 regions. The primer set for the first-round RT-PCR of the TCR CDR3 was HTBI. Each CDR3 protein gets one entry after TCRdb re-called the multiplex PCR reads with MiXCR. The data contain about 500,000 distinct CDR3 sequences, about 15% of them singletons. Diagnoses were made from clinical symptoms, serum measures (thyroxine and TRAb), thyroid ultrasound and orbital computed tomography. Worth noting for this clonotype: Its cognate antigen is unknown. The junction does not match germline at one end; this may be a read error.

The TCR originated in a woman between 18 and 30 years old with Graves' hyperthyroidism. Sequenced: blood.

CDR3 sequence reads: CASNDRHTDAQYF. In nucleotides, the CDR3 is TGTGCCAGCAACGACCGACACACAGATGCGCAGTATTTT. V usage is TRBV6-1 and J usage is TRBJ2-3; D is undetermined. This CDR3 has 13 residues. Germline CDR1 MNHNS, CDR2 SASEGT.